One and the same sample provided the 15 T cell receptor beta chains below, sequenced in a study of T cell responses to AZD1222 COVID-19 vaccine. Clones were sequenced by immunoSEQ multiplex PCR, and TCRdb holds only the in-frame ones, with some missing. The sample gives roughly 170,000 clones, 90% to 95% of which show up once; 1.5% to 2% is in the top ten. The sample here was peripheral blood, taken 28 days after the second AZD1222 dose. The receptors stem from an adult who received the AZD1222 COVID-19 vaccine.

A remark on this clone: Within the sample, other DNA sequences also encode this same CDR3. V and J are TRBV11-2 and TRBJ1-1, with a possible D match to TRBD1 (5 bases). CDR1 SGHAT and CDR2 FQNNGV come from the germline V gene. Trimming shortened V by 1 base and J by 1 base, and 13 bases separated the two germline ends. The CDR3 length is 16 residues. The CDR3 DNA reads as TGTGCCAGCAGCTTAGTTGGGACGGGCGGGAACACTGAAGCTTTCTTT. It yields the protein CASSLVGTGGNTEAFF.

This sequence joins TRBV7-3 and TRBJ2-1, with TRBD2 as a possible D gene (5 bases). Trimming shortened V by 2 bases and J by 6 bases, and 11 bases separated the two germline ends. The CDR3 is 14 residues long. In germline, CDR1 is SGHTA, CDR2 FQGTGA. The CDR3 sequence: CASSLVDGVNEQFF. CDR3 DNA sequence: TGTGCCAGCAGCTTAGTCGACGGGGTCAATGAGCAGTTCTTC. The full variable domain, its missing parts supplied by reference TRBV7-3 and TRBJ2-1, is GAGVSQTPSNKVTEKGKYVELRCDPISGHTALYWYRQSLGQGPEFLIYFQGTGAADDSGLPNDRFFAVRPEGSVSTLKIQRTERGDSAVYLCASSLVDGVNEQFFGPGTRLTVL.

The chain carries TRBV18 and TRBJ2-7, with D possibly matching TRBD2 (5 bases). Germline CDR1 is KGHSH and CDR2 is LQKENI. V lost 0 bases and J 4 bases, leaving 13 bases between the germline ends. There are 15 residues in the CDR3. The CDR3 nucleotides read TGTGCCAGCTCACCACCCGGGCGGGTTTATTACGAGCAGTACTTC. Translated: CASSPPGRVYYEQYF. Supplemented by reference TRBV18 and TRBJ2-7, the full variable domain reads NAGVMQNPRHLVRRRGQEARLRCSPMKGHSHVYWYRQLPEEGLKFMVYLQKENIIDESGMPKERFSAEFPKEGPSILRIQQVVRGDSAAYFCASSPPGRVYYEQYFGPGTRLTVT.

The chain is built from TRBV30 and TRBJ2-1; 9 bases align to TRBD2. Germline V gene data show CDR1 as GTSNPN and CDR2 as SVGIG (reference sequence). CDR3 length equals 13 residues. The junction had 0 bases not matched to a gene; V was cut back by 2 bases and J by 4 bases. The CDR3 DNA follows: TGTGCCTGGAGTACTAGCGGGTACAATGAGCAGTTCTTC. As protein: CAWSTSGYNEQFF.

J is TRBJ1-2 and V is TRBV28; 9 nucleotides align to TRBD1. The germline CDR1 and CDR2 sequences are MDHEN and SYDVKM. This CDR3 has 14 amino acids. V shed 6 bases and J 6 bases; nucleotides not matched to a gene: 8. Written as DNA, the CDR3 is TGTGCCAGCAGGACAGGGGGAAGGAGGGATGGCTACACCTTC. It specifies CASRTGGRRDGYTF.

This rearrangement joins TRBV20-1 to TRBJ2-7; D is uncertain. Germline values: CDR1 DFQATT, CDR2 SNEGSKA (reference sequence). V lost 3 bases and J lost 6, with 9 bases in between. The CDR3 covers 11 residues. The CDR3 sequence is CSASTNPEQYF. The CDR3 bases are TGCAGTGCTAGCACAAACCCCGAGCAGTACTTC.

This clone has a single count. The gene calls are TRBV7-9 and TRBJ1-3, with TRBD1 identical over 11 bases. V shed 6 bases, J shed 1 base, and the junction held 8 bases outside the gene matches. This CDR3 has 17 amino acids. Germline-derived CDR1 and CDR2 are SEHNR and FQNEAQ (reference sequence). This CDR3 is CASSYSGTGGSGNTIYF. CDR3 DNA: TGTGCCAGCAGTTATTCCGGGACAGGGGGTTCTGGAAACACCATATATTTT.

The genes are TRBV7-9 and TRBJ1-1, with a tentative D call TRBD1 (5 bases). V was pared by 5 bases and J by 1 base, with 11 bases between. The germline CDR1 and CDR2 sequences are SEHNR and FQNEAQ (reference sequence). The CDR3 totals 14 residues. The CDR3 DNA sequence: TGTGCCAGCAGCCCGAATACAGGGAACACTGAAGCTTTCTTT. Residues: CASSPNTGNTEAFF.

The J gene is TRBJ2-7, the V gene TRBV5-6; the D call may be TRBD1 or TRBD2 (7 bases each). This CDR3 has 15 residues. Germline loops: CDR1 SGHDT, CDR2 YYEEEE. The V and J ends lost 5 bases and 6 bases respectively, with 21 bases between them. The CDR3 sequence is CASRGGGATGIEQYF. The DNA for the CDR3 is TGTGCCAGCAGGGGAGGGGGGGCGACAGGGATCGAGCAGTACTTC.

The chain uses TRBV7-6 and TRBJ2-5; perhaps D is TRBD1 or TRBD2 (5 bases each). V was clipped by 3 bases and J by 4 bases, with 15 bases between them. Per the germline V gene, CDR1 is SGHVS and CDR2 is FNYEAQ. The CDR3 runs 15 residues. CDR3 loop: CASSFFTGGGETQYF. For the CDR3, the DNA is TGTGCCAGCAGCTTTTTTACTGGGGGTGGAGAGACCCAGTACTTC.

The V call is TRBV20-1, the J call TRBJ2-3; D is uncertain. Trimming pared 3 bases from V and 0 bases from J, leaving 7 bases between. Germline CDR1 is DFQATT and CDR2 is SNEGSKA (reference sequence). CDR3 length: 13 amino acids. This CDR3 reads CSASSTSTDTQYF. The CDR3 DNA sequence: TGCAGTGCTAGTAGTACTAGCACAGATACGCAGTATTTT.

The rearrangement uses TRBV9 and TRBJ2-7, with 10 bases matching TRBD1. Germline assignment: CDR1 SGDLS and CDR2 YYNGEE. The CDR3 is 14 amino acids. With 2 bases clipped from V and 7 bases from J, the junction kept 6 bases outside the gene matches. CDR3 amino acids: CASSVGTGAGEQYF. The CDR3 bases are TGTGCCAGCAGCGTGGGGACAGGGGCTGGGGAGCAGTACTTC.

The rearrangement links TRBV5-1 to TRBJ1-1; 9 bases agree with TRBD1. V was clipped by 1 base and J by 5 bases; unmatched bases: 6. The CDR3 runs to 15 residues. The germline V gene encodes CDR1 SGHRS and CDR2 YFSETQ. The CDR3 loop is CASSLTQGARTEAFF. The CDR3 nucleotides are TGCGCCAGCAGCTTGACACAGGGGGCTAGAACTGAAGCTTTCTTT.

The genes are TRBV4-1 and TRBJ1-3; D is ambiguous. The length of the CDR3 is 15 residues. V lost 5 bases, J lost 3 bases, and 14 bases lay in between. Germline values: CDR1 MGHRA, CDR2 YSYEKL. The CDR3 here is CASSVPRGFGNTIYF. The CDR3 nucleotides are TGCGCCAGCAGCGTACCTCGCGGATTTGGAAACACCATATATTTT.

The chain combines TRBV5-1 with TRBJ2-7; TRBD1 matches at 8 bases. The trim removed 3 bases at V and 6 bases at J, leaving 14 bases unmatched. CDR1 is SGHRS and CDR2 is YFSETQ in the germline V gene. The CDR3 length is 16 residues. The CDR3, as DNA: TGCGCCAGCAGCTCCGGACAGGGAGTCGTGGTTCGCGAGCAGTACTTC. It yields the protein CASSSGQGVVVREQYF. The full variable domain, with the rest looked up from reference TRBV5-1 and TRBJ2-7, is KAGVTQTPRYLIKTRGQQVTLSCSPISGHRSVSWYQQTPGQGLQFLFEYFSETQRNKGNFPGRFSGRQFSNSRSEMNVSTLELGDSALYLCASSSGQGVVVREQYFGPGTRLTVT.